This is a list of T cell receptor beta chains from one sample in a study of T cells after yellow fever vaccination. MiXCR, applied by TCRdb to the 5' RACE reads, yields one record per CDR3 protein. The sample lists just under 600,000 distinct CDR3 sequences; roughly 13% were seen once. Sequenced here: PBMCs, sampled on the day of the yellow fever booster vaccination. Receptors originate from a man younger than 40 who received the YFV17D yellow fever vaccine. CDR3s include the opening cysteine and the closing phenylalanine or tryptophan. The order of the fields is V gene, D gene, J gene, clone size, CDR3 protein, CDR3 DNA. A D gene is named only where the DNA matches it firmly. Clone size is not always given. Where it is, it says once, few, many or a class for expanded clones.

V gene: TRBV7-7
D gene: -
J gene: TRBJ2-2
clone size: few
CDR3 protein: CASRLALDTGELFF
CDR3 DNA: TGTGCTAGCAGATTAGCTCTCGACACCGGGGAGCTGTTTTTT

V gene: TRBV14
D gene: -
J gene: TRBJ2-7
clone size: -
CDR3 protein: CASSQVWGEQYF
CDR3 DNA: TGTGCCAGCAGCCAAGTATGGGGCGAGCAGTACTTC

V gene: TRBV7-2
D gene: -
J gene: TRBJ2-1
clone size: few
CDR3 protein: CASSQRQTQIPNEQFF
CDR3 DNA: TGTGCCAGCAGCCAACGACAAACCCAAATTCCCAATGAGCAGTTCTTC

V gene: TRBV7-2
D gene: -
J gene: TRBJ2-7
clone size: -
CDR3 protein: CASSLGQGSFYEQYF
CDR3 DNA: TGTGCCAGCAGCTTAGGGCAGGGTTCTTTCTACGAGCAGTACTTC

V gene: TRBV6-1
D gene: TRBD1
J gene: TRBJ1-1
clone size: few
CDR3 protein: CASSVDRVANTEAFF
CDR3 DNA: TGTGCCAGCAGCGTAGACAGGGTTGCGAACACTGAAGCTTTCTTT

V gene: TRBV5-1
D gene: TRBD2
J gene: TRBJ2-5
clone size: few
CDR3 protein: CASSPNGRETQYF
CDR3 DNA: TGCGCCAGCAGCCCCAACGGGAGGGAGACCCAGTACTTC

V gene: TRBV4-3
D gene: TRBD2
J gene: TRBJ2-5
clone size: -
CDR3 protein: CASSPSVSGKETQYF
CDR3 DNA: TGCGCCAGCAGCCCTAGTGTTAGCGGGAAGGAGACCCAGTACTTC

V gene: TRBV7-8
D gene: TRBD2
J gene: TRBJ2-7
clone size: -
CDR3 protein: CASSFTASGKYEQYF
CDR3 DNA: TGTGCCAGCAGCTTCACGGCTAGCGGGAAGTACGAGCAGTACTTC

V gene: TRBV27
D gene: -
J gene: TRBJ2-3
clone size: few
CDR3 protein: CASSAPGGYTQYF
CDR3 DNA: TGTGCCAGCAGTGCCCCCGGGGGCTATACGCAGTATTTT

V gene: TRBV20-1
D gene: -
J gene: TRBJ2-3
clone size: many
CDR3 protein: CSARDSSLDTQYF
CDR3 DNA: TGCAGTGCTAGAGACTCATCATTGGATACGCAGTATTTT